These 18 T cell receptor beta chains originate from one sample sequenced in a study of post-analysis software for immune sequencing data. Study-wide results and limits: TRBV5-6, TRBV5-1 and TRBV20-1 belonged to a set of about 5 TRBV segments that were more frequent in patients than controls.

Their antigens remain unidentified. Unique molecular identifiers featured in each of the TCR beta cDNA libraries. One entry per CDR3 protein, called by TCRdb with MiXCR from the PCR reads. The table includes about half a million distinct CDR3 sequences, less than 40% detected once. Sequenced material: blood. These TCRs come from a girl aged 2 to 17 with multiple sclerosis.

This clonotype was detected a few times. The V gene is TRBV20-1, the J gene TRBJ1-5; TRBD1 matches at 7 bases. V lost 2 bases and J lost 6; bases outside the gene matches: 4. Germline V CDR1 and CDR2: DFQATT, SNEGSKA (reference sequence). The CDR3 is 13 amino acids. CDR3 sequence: CSARPPGGQPQHF. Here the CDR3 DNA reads TGCAGTGCTAGACCACCAGGGGGTCAGCCCCAGCATTTT.

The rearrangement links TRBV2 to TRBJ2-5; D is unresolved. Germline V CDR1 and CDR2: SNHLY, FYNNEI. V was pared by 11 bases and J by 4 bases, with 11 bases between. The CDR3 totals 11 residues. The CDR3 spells CALGKGETQYF. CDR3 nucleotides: TGTGCCCTCGGAAAGGGAGAGACCCAGTACTTC.

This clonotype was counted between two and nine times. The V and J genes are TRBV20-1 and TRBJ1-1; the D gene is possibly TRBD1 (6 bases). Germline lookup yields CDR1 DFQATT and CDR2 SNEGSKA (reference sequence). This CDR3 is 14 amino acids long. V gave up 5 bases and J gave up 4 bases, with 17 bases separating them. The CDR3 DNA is TGCAGTGCTCCCTCTTCGGGACACCCCACTGAAGCTTTCTTT. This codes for CSAPSSGHPTEAFF.

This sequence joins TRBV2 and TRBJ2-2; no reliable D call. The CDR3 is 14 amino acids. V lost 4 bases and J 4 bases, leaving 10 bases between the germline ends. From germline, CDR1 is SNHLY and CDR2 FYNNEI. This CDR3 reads CASSATRLTGELFF. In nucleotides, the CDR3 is TGTGCCAGCAGTGCTACCAGGCTCACCGGGGAGCTGTTTTTT. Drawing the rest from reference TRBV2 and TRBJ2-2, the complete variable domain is EPEVTQTPSHQVTQMGQEVILRCVPISNHLYFYWYRQILGQKVEFLVSFYNNEISEKSEIFDDQFSVERPDGSNFTLKIRSTKLEDSAMYFCASSATRLTGELFFGEGSRLTVL.

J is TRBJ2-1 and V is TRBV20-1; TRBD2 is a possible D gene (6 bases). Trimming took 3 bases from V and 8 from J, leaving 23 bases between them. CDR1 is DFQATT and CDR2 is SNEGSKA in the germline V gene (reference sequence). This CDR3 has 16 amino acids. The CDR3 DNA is TGCAGTGCTAGGGCAGGGTTGGGTAAGGGAGGCTATGAGCAGTTCTTC. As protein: CSARAGLGKGGYEQFF.

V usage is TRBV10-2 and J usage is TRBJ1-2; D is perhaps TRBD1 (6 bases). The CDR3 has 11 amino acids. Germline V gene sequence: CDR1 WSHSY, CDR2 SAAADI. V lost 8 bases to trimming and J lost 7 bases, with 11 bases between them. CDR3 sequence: CASEGGGGYTF. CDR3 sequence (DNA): TGCGCCAGCGAGGGGGGTGGTGGCTACACCTTC.

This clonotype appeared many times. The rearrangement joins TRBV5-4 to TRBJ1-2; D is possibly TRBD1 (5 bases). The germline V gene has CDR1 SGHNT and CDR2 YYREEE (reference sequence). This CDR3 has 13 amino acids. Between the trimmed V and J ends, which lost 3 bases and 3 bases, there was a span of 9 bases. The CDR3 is CASSSGQHYGYTF. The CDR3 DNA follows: TGTGCCAGCAGCTCAGGACAACACTATGGCTACACCTTC.

CDR3 sequence: CASSIGDKYSEAFF. The CDR3 DNA reads TGTGCCAGTAGTATCGGCGACAAATACAGCGAAGCTTTCTTT. V is TRBV19 and J is TRBJ1-1; the D is unclear. Trimming stripped 3 bases from V and 8 bases from J, with 16 bases between. CDR3 length: 14 amino acids. Germline loops: CDR1 LNHDA, CDR2 SQIVND (reference sequence).

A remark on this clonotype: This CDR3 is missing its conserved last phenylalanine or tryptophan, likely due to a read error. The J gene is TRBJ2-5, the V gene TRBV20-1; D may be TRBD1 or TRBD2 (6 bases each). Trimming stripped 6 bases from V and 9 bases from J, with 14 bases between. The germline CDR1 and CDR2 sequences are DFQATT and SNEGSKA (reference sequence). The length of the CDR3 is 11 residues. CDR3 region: CSAPKGEAQYC. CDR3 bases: TGCAGTGCCCCCAAGGGGGAGGCCCAGTACTGC.

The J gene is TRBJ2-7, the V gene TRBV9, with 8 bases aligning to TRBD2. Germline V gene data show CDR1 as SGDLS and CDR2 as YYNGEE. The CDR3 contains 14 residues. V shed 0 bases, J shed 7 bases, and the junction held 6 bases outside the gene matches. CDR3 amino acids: CASSVDDGGAEQYF. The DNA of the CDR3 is TGTGCCAGCAGCGTAGATGACGGGGGGGCTGAGCAGTACTTC.

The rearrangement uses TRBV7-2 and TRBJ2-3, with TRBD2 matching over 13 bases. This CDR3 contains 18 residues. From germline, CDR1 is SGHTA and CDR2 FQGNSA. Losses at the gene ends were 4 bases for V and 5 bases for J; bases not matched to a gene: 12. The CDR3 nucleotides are TGTGCCAGCAGCTCAGGATCACTAGCGGGGGGGCGGGGAGATACGCAGTATTTT. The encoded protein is CASSSGSLAGGRGDTQYF. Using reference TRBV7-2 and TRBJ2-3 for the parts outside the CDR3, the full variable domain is GAGVSQSPSNKVTEKGKDVELRCDPISGHTALYWYRQSLGQGLEFLIYFQGNSAPDKSGLPSDRFSAERTGGSVSTLTIQRTQQEDSAVYLCASSSGSLAGGRGDTQYFGPGTRLTVL.

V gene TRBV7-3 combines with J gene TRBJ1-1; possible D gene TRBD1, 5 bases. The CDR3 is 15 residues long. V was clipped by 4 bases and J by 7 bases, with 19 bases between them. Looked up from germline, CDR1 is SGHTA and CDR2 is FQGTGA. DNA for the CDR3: TGTGCCAGCAGCTCCAACCCAGGGAAAGATAGTGAAGCTTTCTTT. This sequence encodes CASSSNPGKDSEAFF.

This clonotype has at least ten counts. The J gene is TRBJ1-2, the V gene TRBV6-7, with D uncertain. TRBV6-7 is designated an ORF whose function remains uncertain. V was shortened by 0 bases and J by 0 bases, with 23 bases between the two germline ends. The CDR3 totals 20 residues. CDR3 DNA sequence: TGTGCCAGCAGTTACTCGAGCCGGGCGCAAAGCCGAGCTACTAACTATGGCTACACCTTC. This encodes CASSYSSRAQSRATNYGYTF.

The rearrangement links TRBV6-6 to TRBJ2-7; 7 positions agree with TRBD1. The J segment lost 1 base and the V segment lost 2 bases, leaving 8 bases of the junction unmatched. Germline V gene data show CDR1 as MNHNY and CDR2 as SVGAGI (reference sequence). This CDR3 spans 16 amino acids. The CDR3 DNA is TGTGCCAGCAGTTACGGGCCCGGGACAGATTCCTACGAGCAGTACTTC. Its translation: CASSYGPGTDSYEQYF.

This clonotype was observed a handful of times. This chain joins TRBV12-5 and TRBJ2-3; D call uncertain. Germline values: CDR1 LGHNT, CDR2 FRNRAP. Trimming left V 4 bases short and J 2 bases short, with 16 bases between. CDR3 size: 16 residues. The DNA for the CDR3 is TGTGCTAGTGGTTCGGCCAATCCCGGACCCACAGATACGCAGTATTTT. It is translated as CASGSANPGPTDTQYF.

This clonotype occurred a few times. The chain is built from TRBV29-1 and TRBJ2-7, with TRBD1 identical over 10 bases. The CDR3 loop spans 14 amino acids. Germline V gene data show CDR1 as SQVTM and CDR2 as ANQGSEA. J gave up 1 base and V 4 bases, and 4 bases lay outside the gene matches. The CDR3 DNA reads TGCAGCGTTGGGACAGGGGGGAAATCCTACGAGCAGTACTTC. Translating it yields CSVGTGGKSYEQYF.

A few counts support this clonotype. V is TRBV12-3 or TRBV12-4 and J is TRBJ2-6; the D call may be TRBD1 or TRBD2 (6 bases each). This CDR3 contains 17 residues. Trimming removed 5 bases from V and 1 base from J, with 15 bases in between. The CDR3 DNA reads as TGTGCCAGCAGTCCTGATCGGGGGCGATCTGGGGCCAACGTCCTGACTTTC. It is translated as CASSPDRGRSGANVLTF.

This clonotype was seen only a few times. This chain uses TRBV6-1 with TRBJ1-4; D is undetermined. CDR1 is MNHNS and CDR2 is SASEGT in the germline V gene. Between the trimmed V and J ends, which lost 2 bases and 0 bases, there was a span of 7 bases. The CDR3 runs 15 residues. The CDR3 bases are TGTGCCAGCAGTGAATGGAGTGCAACTAATGAAAAACTGTTTTTT. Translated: CASSEWSATNEKLFF.